The 21 T cell receptor beta chains presented below share a single source sample, sequenced in a study of blood T cell repertoires in COVID-19. Data came from immunoSEQ multiplex PCR; TCRdb stores just in-frame clones and leaves some out. The table records about half a million clones, approximately 83% of them present only once. Material for sequencing was peripheral blood. Receptors were obtained from a human donor in a cohort sampled during active COVID-19.

The rearrangement joins TRBV6-4 to TRBJ2-3, with D possibly being TRBD1 (6 bases). The V and J ends lost 3 bases and 2 bases respectively, with 15 bases between them. The V gene's germline CDR1 is MRHNA and CDR2 SNTAGT. The CDR3 covers 16 residues. The CDR3 coding sequence is TGTGCCAGCAGTGAAACAGGGCAGGGTTCCACAGATACGCAGTATTTT. This sequence encodes CASSETGQGSTDTQYF.

This clone was observed once. The rearrangement uses TRBV30 and TRBJ2-7, with 9 positions matching TRBD1. Germline V gene lookup returns CDR1 GTSNPN and CDR2 SVGIG (reference sequence). The CDR3 has 12 amino acids. Trimming removed 5 bases from V and 6 bases from J; junction bases left unmatched: 5. CDR3 amino acids: CAWGTGLGEQYF. The CDR3 DNA is TGTGCCTGGGGGACAGGGCTCGGCGAGCAGTACTTC.

A single count supports this clone. This chain connects TRBV28 to TRBJ1-1; perhaps TRBD1 as D (6 bases). CDR3 length: 15 amino acids. Germline V lookup: CDR1 MDHEN, CDR2 SYDVKM. V lost 6 bases and J 1 base, leaving 15 bases between the germline ends. The CDR3 protein is CASRPEGVGNTEAFF. CDR3 DNA: TGTGCCAGCAGGCCCGAGGGGGTGGGGAACACTGAAGCTTTCTTT.

This chain joins TRBV3-1 (or the pseudogene TRBV3-2) and TRBJ2-5; no clear D. This CDR3 has 11 residues. Per germline, CDR1 LGHDT and CDR2 YNNKEL (reference sequence). The ends were cut back, 2 bases at V and 10 bases at J, with 8 bases in the middle. CDR3 protein: CASSQRDNQYF. The CDR3 DNA reads TGTGCCAGCAGCCAACGAGACAACCAGTACTTC.

The genes are TRBV2 and TRBJ2-1; 8 nucleotides align to TRBD2. Germline V gene sequence: CDR1 SNHLY, CDR2 FYNNEI. This CDR3 is built from 12 residues. V dropped 5 bases and J dropped 10; count of bases not matched to a gene: 4. CDR3 bases: TGTGCCAGCAGTCTAGCGGGCGGGGAGCAGTTCTTC. It codes for CASSLAGGEQFF. The full variable domain, rest sourced from reference TRBV2 and TRBJ2-1, is EPEVTQTPSHQVTQMGQEVILRCVPISNHLYFYWYRQILGQKVEFLVSFYNNEISEKSEIFDDQFSVERPDGSNFTLKIRSTKLEDSAMYFCASSLAGGEQFFGPGTRLTVL.

The CDR3 sequence: CASGRLQLAGVLTGELFF. CDR3 DNA: TGTGCCAGTGGCCGACTTCAGCTAGCGGGAGTTCTCACCGGGGAGCTGTTTTTT. V is TRBV19 and J is TRBJ2-2; TRBD2 matches at 10 bases. CDR1 LNHDA and CDR2 SQIVND come from the germline V gene (reference sequence). V shed 8 bases, J shed 4 bases, and the junction held 16 bases outside the gene matches. CDR3 length: 18 residues.

The chain links TRBV2 to TRBJ1-2; D may be TRBD1 (6 bases). The CDR3 totals 12 residues. Per germline, CDR1 SNHLY and CDR2 FYNNEI. Trimming removed 10 bases from V and 5 bases from J, with 14 bases in between. In nucleotides, the CDR3 is TGTGCCATCTACGGGACACCATATGGCTACACCTTC. This encodes CAIYGTPYGYTF.

The chain joins TRBV7-2 to TRBJ2-1; D is unresolved. In germline, CDR1 is SGHTA, CDR2 FQGNSA. The CDR3 is 13 amino acids. V lost 1 base and J lost 4, with 5 bases in between. The CDR3 nucleotides are TGTGCCAGCAGCTTAGATACTTACAATGAGCAGTTCTTC. Translation: CASSLDTYNEQFF.

The rearrangement links TRBV7-9 to TRBJ1-2; 8 bases fit TRBD1. The CDR3 is 14 residues long. The trim removed 3 bases at V and 5 bases at J, leaving 5 bases unmatched. Germline CDR1 is SEHNR and CDR2 is FQNEAQ (reference sequence). This CDR3 is CASSFRDRFYGYTF. CDR3 sequence (DNA): TGTGCCAGCAGCTTTCGGGACAGGTTTTATGGCTACACCTTC.

The chain employs TRBV5-4 and TRBJ1-1, with 8 bases aligning to TRBD1. This CDR3 has 15 residues. V gave up 4 bases and J gave up 5 bases; unmatched junction bases: 10. CDR1 and CDR2 from the germline V gene are SGHNT and YYREEE (reference sequence). The CDR3 sequence: CASSPQTGEGTEAFF. CDR3 coding DNA: TGTGCCAGCAGCCCCCAGACAGGGGAAGGAACTGAAGCTTTCTTT.

The chain employs TRBV6-5 and TRBJ2-3; 8 nucleotides align to TRBD1. The CDR3 length is 15 residues. Trimming removed 9 bases from V and 6 bases from J; junction bases left unmatched: 14. Per the germline V gene, CDR1 is MNHEY and CDR2 is SVGAGI. CDR3 DNA sequence: TGTGCCAGTACCCCACGAGGCAGGGGGCAGGATACGCAGTATTTT. As protein: CASTPRGRGQDTQYF.

The chain has TRBV29-1 and TRBJ2-3; 10 positions agree with TRBD2. Germline trimming cut 6 bases from V and 2 bases from J; bases unmatched to any gene: 17. The CDR3 is 18 amino acids. Germline loops: CDR1 SQVTM, CDR2 ANQGSEA. In DNA form, the CDR3 reads TGCAGCGTGCGAAAAGAGTCTAGCGGGAGAGTTTTCACAGATACGCAGTATTTT. Residues: CSVRKESSGRVFTDTQYF.

The gene calls are TRBV9 and TRBJ1-1, with TRBD1 identical over 7 bases. The junction had 6 bases not matched to a gene; V was cut back by 3 bases and J by 1 base. This CDR3 is 15 amino acids long. Per the germline V gene, CDR1 is SGDLS and CDR2 is YYNGEE. CDR3 nucleotides: TGTGCCAGCAGCGAAACGACAGGGACGAACACTGAAGCTTTCTTT. Translated: CASSETTGTNTEAFF.

The chain carries TRBV6-5 and TRBJ2-2; D may be TRBD1 (5 bases). The germline gives CDR1 MNHEY, CDR2 SVGAGI. Trimming left V 4 bases short and J 0 bases short, with 9 bases between. This CDR3 contains 15 residues. Written as DNA, the CDR3 is TGTGCCAGCAGTTCCGGACACGCGAACACCGGGGAGCTGTTTTTT. Amino acids: CASSSGHANTGELFF.

The chain employs TRBV3-1 (or the pseudogene TRBV3-2) and TRBJ2-5, with 9 bases that match TRBD1. The V gene end was trimmed by 3 bases and the J gene end by 4 bases; junction bases not matched to a gene: 6. This CDR3 has 15 residues. Germline CDR1 reads LGHDT; CDR2 reads YNNKEL (reference sequence). This CDR3 reads CASSQDRGWGETQYF. The CDR3 DNA is TGTGCCAGCAGCCAGGACAGGGGCTGGGGAGAGACCCAGTACTTC.

The chain couples TRBV18 to TRBJ2-1, with TRBD2 matching 7 bases. The germline V gene encodes CDR1 KGHSH and CDR2 LQKENI. Trimming removed 4 bases from V and 1 base from J; junction bases left unmatched: 4. The CDR3 spans 15 residues. This CDR3 is CASSRAAGSYNEQFF. DNA of the CDR3: TGTGCCAGCTCACGGGCAGCGGGATCCTACAATGAGCAGTTCTTC. Looking up the rest from reference TRBV18 and TRBJ2-1 gives the full variable domain: NAGVMQNPRHLVRRRGQEARLRCSPMKGHSHVYWYRQLPEEGLKFMVYLQKENIIDESGMPKERFSAEFPKEGPSILRIQQVVRGDSAAYFCASSRAAGSYNEQFFGPGTRLTVL.

The V and J genes are TRBV7-9 and TRBJ2-7; 14 positions match TRBD2. Germline assignment: CDR1 SEHNR and CDR2 FQNEAQ (reference sequence). The trim removed 5 bases at V and 2 bases at J, leaving 5 bases unmatched. This CDR3 has 16 amino acids. DNA for the CDR3: TGTGCCAGCAGCGGTGGACTAGCGGGAGGTACCTACGAGCAGTACTTC. Translating it yields CASSGGLAGGTYEQYF.

The chain employs TRBV19 and TRBJ2-4; tentative D call: TRBD1 (5 bases). CDR1 and CDR2 (germline): LNHDA, SQIVND (reference sequence). The germline V and J ends were trimmed by 6 bases and 1 base, with 19 bases remaining between them. The CDR3 covers 17 residues. CDR3 sequence: CASRKTPGQAAKNIQYF. DNA for the CDR3: TGTGCCAGTAGGAAGACTCCAGGGCAGGCGGCCAAAAACATTCAGTACTTC.

J is TRBJ1-2 and V is TRBV7-9; 9 nucleotides line up with TRBD1. CDR1 SEHNR and CDR2 FQNEAQ come from the germline V gene (reference sequence). The CDR3 is 18 residues long. V was pared by 3 bases and J by 1 base, with 12 bases of the junction left unmatched. The CDR3 reads CASSFRIAGQGGNYGYTF. In nucleotides, the CDR3 is TGTGCCAGCAGCTTCAGGATCGCGGGACAGGGTGGTAACTATGGCTACACCTTC.

V gene TRBV12-5 combines with J gene TRBJ2-1, with 13 bases identical to TRBD2. Per germline, CDR1 LGHNT and CDR2 FRNRAP. The CDR3 has 16 residues. J gave up 10 bases and V 0 bases, and 6 bases lay outside the gene matches. CDR3 bases: TGTGCTAGTGGTTTGGTAGGGACTAGCGGGACGGGAGAGCAGTTCTTC. Residues: CASGLVGTSGTGEQFF.

In this sample, this clone turned up once. At one end the junction does not follow the germline gene, possibly because of a read error. The gene calls are TRBV24-1 and TRBJ2-7; 7 bases line up with TRBD2. The CDR3 is 14 residues long. Germline V gives CDR1 KGHDR, CDR2 SFDVKD. CDR3 nucleotide sequence: TGTGCCACCAGTGATTTGGGCGGGAGCGGCGAGCAGTGCTTC. Translating gives CATSDLGGSGEQCF.